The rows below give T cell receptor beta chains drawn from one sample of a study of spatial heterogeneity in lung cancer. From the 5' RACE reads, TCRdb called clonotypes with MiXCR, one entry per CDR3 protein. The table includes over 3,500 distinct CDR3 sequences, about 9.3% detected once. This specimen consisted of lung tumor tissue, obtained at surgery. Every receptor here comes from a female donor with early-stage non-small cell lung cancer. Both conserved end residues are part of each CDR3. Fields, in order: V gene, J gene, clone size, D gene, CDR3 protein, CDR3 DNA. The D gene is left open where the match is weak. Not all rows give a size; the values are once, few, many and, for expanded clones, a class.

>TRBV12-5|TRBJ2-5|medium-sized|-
CASGPATGRQETQYF
TGTGCTAGTGGTCCGGCGACAGGCCGCCAAGAGACCCAGTACTTC
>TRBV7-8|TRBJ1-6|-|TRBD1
CASSLEGQGNSPLHF
TGTGCCAGCAGCTTAGAGGGACAGGGCAATTCACCCCTCCACTTT
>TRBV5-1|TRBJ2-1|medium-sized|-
CASSPTPSSYNEQFF
TGCGCCAGCAGCCCAACTCCCAGCTCCTACAATGAGCAGTTCTTC
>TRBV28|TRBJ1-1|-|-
CASSFELNTEAFF
TGTGCCAGCAGTTTTGAGTTGAACACTGAAGCTTTCTTT
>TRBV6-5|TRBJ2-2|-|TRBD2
CASSYGAGANTGELFF
TGTGCCAGCAGTTACGGGGCGGGGGCGAACACCGGGGAGCTGTTTTTT
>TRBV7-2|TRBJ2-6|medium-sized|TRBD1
CASSLWTGSAGANVLTF
TGTGCCAGCAGCTTATGGACAGGGTCGGCTGGGGCCAACGTCCTGACTTTC
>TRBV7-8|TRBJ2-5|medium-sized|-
CASPQQGRETQYF
TGTGCCAGCCCCCAACAGGGTAGGGAGACCCAGTACTTC
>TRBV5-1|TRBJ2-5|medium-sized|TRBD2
CASSFSRSAGYQETQYF
TGCGCCAGCAGCTTTAGTCGTTCAGCGGGGTACCAAGAGACCCAGTACTTC
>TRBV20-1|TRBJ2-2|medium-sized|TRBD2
CSARVSGGANTGELFF
TGCAGTGCTAGAGTGAGCGGGGGGGCGAACACCGGGGAGCTGTTTTTT
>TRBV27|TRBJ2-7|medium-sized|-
CASSLGGPYEQYF
TGTGCCAGCAGTTTAGGGGGCCCCTACGAGCAGTACTTC
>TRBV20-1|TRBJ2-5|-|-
CSARDTWRGDQETQYF
TGCAGTGCTAGAGACACGTGGCGGGGCGATCAAGAGACCCAGTACTTC
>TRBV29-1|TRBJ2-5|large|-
CSVEDVTQYF
TGCAGCGTTGAAGATGTGACCCAGTACTTC
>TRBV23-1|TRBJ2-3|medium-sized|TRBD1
CATDRADTDTQYF
TGCGCCACGGACAGGGCGGACACAGATACGCAGTATTTT
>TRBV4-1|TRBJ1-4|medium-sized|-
CASSPVQRRSSEKLFF
TGCGCCAGCAGCCCCGTTCAAAGGAGGTCCTCCGAAAAACTGTTTTTT
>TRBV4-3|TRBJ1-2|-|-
CASSQEQGVDYGYTF
TGCGCCAGCAGCCAAGAACAGGGTGTTGACTATGGCTACACCTTC
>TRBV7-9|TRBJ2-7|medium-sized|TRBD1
CASSLPGQTYEQYF
TGTGCCAGCAGCCTACCGGGACAGACCTACGAGCAGTACTTC
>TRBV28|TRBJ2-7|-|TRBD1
CASSWTGGGGVPYEQYF
TGTGCCAGCAGCTGGACAGGGGGCGGAGGAGTCCCCTACGAGCAGTACTTC
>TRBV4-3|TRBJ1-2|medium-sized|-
CASSQELGRGGGYTF
TGCGCCAGCAGCCAAGAACTTGGACGAGGCGGTGGCTACACCTTC